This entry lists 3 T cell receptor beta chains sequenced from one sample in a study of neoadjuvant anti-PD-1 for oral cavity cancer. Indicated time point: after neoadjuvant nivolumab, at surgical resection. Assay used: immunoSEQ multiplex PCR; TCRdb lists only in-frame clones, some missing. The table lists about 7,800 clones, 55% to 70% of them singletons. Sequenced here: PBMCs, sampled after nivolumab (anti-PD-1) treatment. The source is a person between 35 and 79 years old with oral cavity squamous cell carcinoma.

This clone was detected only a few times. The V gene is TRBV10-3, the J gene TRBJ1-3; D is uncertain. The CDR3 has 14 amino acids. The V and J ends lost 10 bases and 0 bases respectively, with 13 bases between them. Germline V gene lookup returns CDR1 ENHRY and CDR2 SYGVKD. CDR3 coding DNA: TGTGCCACGAGTGACCCAAGCTCTGGAAACACCATATATTTT. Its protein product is CATSDPSSGNTIYF.

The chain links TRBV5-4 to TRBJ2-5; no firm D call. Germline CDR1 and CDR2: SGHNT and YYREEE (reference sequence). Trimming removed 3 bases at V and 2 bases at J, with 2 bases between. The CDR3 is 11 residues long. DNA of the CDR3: TGTGCCAGCAGCTCGCAAGAGACCCAGTACTTC. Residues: CASSSQETQYF.

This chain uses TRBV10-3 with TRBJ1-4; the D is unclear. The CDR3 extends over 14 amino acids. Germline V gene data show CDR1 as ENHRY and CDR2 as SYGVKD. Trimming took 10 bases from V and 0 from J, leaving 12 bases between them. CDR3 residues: CATADPATNEKLFF. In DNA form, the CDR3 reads TGTGCCACCGCTGACCCTGCAACTAATGAAAAACTGTTTTTT.